The next 21 T cell receptor beta chains were all read from a single sample in a study of T-cell reconstitution after alpha-beta-depleted transplantation in children. The authors prepared the TCRbeta library with unique molecular identifiers. TCRdb analysed the PCR reads with MiXCR anew, one entry per CDR3 protein. This table has approximately 800,000 distinct CDR3 sequences, roughly 15% appearing once. The sample consisted of PBMCs, mostly from graft donor cells, taken 360 days after TCRalphabeta/CD19-depleted stem cell transplant. The source is a male patient younger than 18 who had a stem cell transplant for acute lymphoblastic leukemia, so the T cells may come from the graft donor.

This clonotype was observed a handful of times. The J gene is TRBJ1-1, the V gene TRBV12-3 or TRBV12-4; possible D gene TRBD1, 5 bases. This CDR3 region has 16 residues. Trimming removed 1 base from V and 1 base from J, with 13 bases in between. Here the CDR3 reads CASSLGAGIKNTEAFF. CDR3 DNA: TGTGCCAGCAGTTTAGGGGCAGGGATTAAGAACACTGAAGCTTTCTTT.

This clonotype was detected many times. V and J are TRBV10-3 and TRBJ2-7; 9 bases align to TRBD2. The CDR3 has 13 amino acids. The V gene end was trimmed by 11 bases and the J gene end by 3 bases; junction bases not matched to a gene: 8. The germline CDR1 and CDR2 sequences are ENHRY and SYGVKD. This chain's CDR3 is CAFPGTSYYEQYF. The CDR3 DNA reads as TGTGCCTTCCCCGGGACTAGCTACTACGAGCAGTACTTC.

This clonotype was seen a few times. The chain links TRBV3-1 to TRBJ1-5; no reliable D call. Trimming took 0 bases from V and 9 from J, leaving 12 bases between them. The CDR3 sequence is 14 residues long. Looked up from germline, CDR1 is LGHDT and CDR2 is YNNKEL (reference sequence). CDR3: CASSQEYWEAPQHF. The CDR3 nucleotides are TGTGCCAGCAGCCAAGAGTACTGGGAGGCGCCCCAGCATTTT. The entire variable domain, with the rest obtained from reference TRBV3-1 and TRBJ1-5, is as follows: DTAVSQTPKYLVTQMGNDKSIKCEQNLGHDTMYWYKQDSKKFLKIMFSYNNKELIINETVPNRFSPKSPDKAHLNLHINSLELGDSAVYFCASSQEYWEAPQHFGDGTRLSIL.

The chain links TRBV10-3 to TRBJ2-5, with 8 bases matching TRBD1. CDR1 is ENHRY and CDR2 is SYGVKD in the germline V gene. V shed 4 bases and J 0 bases; nucleotides not matched to a gene: 7. The CDR3 length is 16 residues. CDR3 loop: CAISAPWTGYQETQYF. CDR3 in DNA: TGTGCCATCAGTGCCCCCTGGACAGGGTACCAAGAGACCCAGTACTTC.

This clonotype was observed at least ten times. This chain joins TRBV10-3 and TRBJ2-3, with 13 positions matching TRBD2. This CDR3 has 20 residues. Germline assignment: CDR1 ENHRY and CDR2 SYGVKD. The V segment lost 3 bases and the J segment 5 bases; nucleotides outside the gene matches: 17. The CDR3 reads CAISDTGTSGKSPPGDTQYF. The CDR3 DNA sequence: TGTGCCATCAGTGACACCGGGACTAGCGGGAAGAGCCCACCGGGAGATACGCAGTATTTT.

On this clonotype: Relative to the germline gene, one junction end is altered; a read error may explain this. The chain couples TRBV15 to TRBJ2-2, with TRBD2 matching over 7 bases. The CDR3 is 15 residues long. Germline V gene data show CDR1 as LNHNV and CDR2 as YYDKDF (reference sequence). The CDR3 nucleotides read TGTGCCACCCAAAGAGGACTAGTTGACACCGGGGAGCTGCTTTTT. Encoded protein: CATQRGLVDTGELLF.

This clonotype was counted a few times. The chain carries TRBV4-2 and TRBJ2-4, with no clear D. The CDR3 length is 13 residues. V gave up 1 base and J gave up 8 bases, with 9 bases separating them. Germline CDR1 is LGHNA and CDR2 is YNFKEQ. The CDR3 protein is CASSQVLLDIQYF. CDR3 nucleotide sequence: TGTGCCAGCAGCCAAGTTTTGTTGGACATTCAGTACTTC.

This clonotype was detected many times. V is TRBV15 and J is TRBJ2-5, with a weak D call TRBD1 (6 bases). Trimming left V 3 bases short and J 11 bases short, with 13 bases between. The CDR3 contains 12 residues. The germline CDR1 and CDR2 sequences are LNHNV and YYDKDF (reference sequence). The CDR3 is CATSRGHRDQYF. The CDR3 nucleotides are TGTGCCACCAGCAGGGGACACCGCGATCAGTACTTC. Drawing the rest from reference TRBV15 and TRBJ2-5, the complete variable domain is DAMVIQNPRYQVTQFGKPVTLSCSQTLNHNVMYWYQQKSSQAPKLLFHYYDKDFNNEADTPDNFQSRRPNTSFCFLDIRSPGLGDTAMYLCATSRGHRDQYFGPGTRLLVL.

This clonotype was found a few times. The genes are TRBV11-2 and TRBJ1-1, with D unclear. From germline, CDR1 is SGHAT and CDR2 FQNNGV. The CDR3 is made up of 17 amino acids. V lost 0 bases, J lost 1 base, and 15 bases lay in between. CDR3 in amino acids: CASSLDRSKTSNTEAFF. CDR3 nucleotide sequence: TGTGCCAGCAGCTTAGATCGTAGCAAGACATCGAACACTGAAGCTTTCTTT.

The rearrangement joins TRBV6-1 to TRBJ2-1; 9 nucleotides agree with TRBD2. J lost 7 bases, V lost 5 bases, and 12 bases had no gene match. This CDR3 comprises 16 residues. Germline V lookup: CDR1 MNHNS, CDR2 SASEGT. The CDR3 DNA sequence: TGTGCCAGCAGTCCCCAGCCGAGTAGCGGGAGAAATGAGCAGTTCTTC. Its translation is CASSPQPSSGRNEQFF.

This clonotype occurred a few times. V gene TRBV20-1 combines with J gene TRBJ1-4; D might be TRBD1 (5 bases). CDR1 is DFQATT, CDR2 SNEGSKA, per germline (reference sequence). Trimming stripped 3 bases from V and 8 bases from J, with 13 bases between. This CDR3 comprises 13 residues. CDR3 in amino acids: CSASLEGREKLFF. CDR3 coding DNA: TGCAGTGCTAGCCTCGAGGGGAGGGAAAAACTGTTTTTT.

The rearrangement joins TRBV7-8 to TRBJ2-3; D may be TRBD2 (6 bases). Germline CDR1 and CDR2: SGHVS and FQNEAQ. This CDR3 comprises 16 residues. The V end lost 5 bases, the J end lost 2 bases, and 17 bases lay between the germline ends. This chain's CDR3 is CASSALGEAVTDTQYF. CDR3 DNA sequence: TGTGCCAGCAGCGCTCTGGGGGAGGCGGTCACAGATACGCAGTATTTT.

In its sample, this clonotype was seen a few times. This chain connects TRBV5-1 to TRBJ2-3, with 7 bases lining up with TRBD2. The CDR3 length is 13 residues. CDR1 and CDR2 from the germline V gene are SGHRS and YFSETQ. The V segment lost 1 base and the J segment 7 bases; nucleotides outside the gene matches: 3. In DNA form, the CDR3 reads TGCGCCAGCAGCTTGAATAGCGGGTATACGCAGTATTTT. This encodes CASSLNSGYTQYF.

The genes are TRBV27 and TRBJ2-1; tentative D call: TRBD1 (9 bases). V lost 4 bases and J 6 bases, leaving 28 bases between the germline ends. Germline CDR1 and CDR2: MNHEY and SMNVEV (reference sequence). This CDR3 spans 19 amino acids. CDR3: CASSSTGQGFLGLVNEQFF. CDR3 nucleotides: TGTGCCAGCAGTTCAACGGGACAGGGATTCCTGGGACTAGTCAATGAGCAGTTCTTC.

This clonotype was observed a handful of times. The rearrangement links TRBV29-1 to TRBJ2-6, with D possibly being TRBD1 (6 bases). In germline, CDR1 is SQVTM, CDR2 ANQGSEA. Between the trimmed V and J ends, which lost 1 base and 0 bases, there was a span of 7 bases. The CDR3 covers 15 residues. For the CDR3, the DNA is TGCAGCGTTGAAGGGGGGCTCTCTGGGGCCAACGTCCTGACTTTC. Its protein product is CSVEGGLSGANVLTF.

This clonotype turned up a few times. The chain joins TRBV2 to TRBJ2-7, with D perhaps TRBD2 (6 bases). V lost 7 bases and J 3 bases, leaving 22 bases between the germline ends. The germline gives CDR1 SNHLY, CDR2 FYNNEI. The CDR3 totals 16 residues. The CDR3 loop reads CASTRRGSLSDYEQYF. The CDR3 DNA follows: TGTGCCAGCACCAGACGGGGGAGTTTGTCCGACTACGAGCAGTACTTC.

This clonotype occurred a few times. The chain employs TRBV27 and TRBJ1-1; the D is unclear. Trimming took off 5 bases at V and 1 base at J, with 14 bases between the two ends. Germline V lookup: CDR1 MNHEY, CDR2 SMNVEV (reference sequence). The CDR3 sequence is 15 residues long. CDR3 residues: CASSGPRTENTEAFF. The DNA for the CDR3 is TGTGCCAGCAGTGGTCCTCGGACGGAGAACACTGAAGCTTTCTTT.

The V and J genes are TRBV29-1 and TRBJ2-5, with D possibly being TRBD2 (5 bases). Trimming left V 1 base short and J 7 bases short, with 16 bases between. Germline V gives CDR1 SQVTM, CDR2 ANQGSEA. The CDR3 consists of 14 residues. The CDR3 DNA follows: TGCAGCGTTGAAGTACCGAGGGTTCGGGGGACCCAGTACTTC. Translation: CSVEVPRVRGTQYF.

The chain is built from TRBV3-1 and TRBJ1-5, with 8 bases matching TRBD1. From germline, CDR1 is LGHDT and CDR2 YNNKEL (reference sequence). With V trimmed by 8 bases and J by 8 bases, 11 bases remained unmatched. The CDR3 runs to 14 residues. The CDR3 loop is CASCFTGGTEPQHF. The DNA of the CDR3 is TGTGCCAGCTGTTTTACAGGGGGAACAGAGCCCCAGCATTTT.

This chain links TRBV5-1 with TRBJ1-1, with 7 bases aligning to TRBD1. CDR3 length: 15 amino acids. Germline CDR1 SGHRS, CDR2 YFSETQ. Unmatched junction bases numbered 9, after V lost 7 bases and J lost 0 bases. The CDR3 reads CASAITGVLNTEAFF. The DNA for the CDR3 is TGCGCCAGCGCGATAACAGGGGTCTTGAACACTGAAGCTTTCTTT.

This chain links TRBV4-1 with TRBJ2-7, with unresolved D. V was cut by 0 bases and J by 4 bases, with 13 bases left in between. The CDR3 is made up of 15 amino acids. CDR1 and CDR2 from the germline V gene are MGHRA and YSYEKL. This CDR3 is CASSQDGLLGYEQYF. The CDR3, as DNA: TGCGCCAGCAGCCAAGATGGGCTCCTCGGGTACGAGCAGTACTTC.